Listed below are T cell receptor beta chains from one sample, sequenced in a study of shared clonotypes between healthy human individuals. Some clones are missing from TCRdb's copy, which holds only in-frame ones; the method was immunoSEQ multiplex PCR. This sample yields approximately 530,000 clones, of which approximately 95% are seen a single time; nearly 0.065% belongs to the top ten. Material for sequencing was naive CD4+ T cells sorted from blood. The receptors come from a woman under 40 in good health. CDR3s include the opening cysteine and the closing phenylalanine or tryptophan. A D gene is named only where the DNA matches it firmly. The listing skips clone size in some rows; elsewhere it reads once, few, many or a size class.

cdr3_length,d_call,clone_size,j_call,v_call,cdr3_nt,cdr3_aa
12,.,.,TRBJ2-2,TRBV28,TGTGCCAGCAGTTTATTTTCCGGGGAGCTGTTTTTT,CASSLFSGELFF
14,.,.,TRBJ1-4,TRBV7-9,TGTGCCACCTATCTGGACAGCGGAAATGAAAAACTGTTTTTT,CATYLDSGNEKLFF
11,.,.,TRBJ2-7,TRBV11-2,TGTGCCAGCAGCTGGGCCTACGAGCAGTACTTC,CASSWAYEQYF
14,TRBD1,.,TRBJ1-1,TRBV2,TGTGCCAGCAGCGAACAGGGGGCGCGCAGTAAAGCTTTCTTT,CASSEQGARSKAFF
14,.,.,TRBJ1-3,TRBV7-8,TGTGCCAGCAGCTTAGTAGGCTCTGGAAACACCATATATTTT,CASSLVGSGNTIYF
15,TRBD2,once,TRBJ2-2,TRBV28,TGTGCCAGCAGCCCCGGGGGGGGGCTGGCCGGGGAGCTGTTTTTT,CASSPGGGLAGELFF
15,TRBD1,.,TRBJ2-3,TRBV5-4,TGTGCCAGCAGCGCTACAGGGGGGAGCACAGATACGCAGTATTTT,CASSATGGSTDTQYF
14,.,once,TRBJ1-3,TRBV30,TGTGCCTGGAGGGACAGTTACTCTGGAAACACCATATATTTT,CAWRDSYSGNTIYF
16,.,.,TRBJ2-1,TRBV7-2,TGTGCCAGCAGCCCAAGGACGAGGTCCATTTACAATGAGCAGTTCTTC,CASSPRTRSIYNEQFF
15,TRBD1,.,TRBJ1-1,TRBV27,TGTGCCAGCAGTTTATGGGGCAGGGGGATCACTGAAGCTTTCTTT,CASSLWGRGITEAFF
18,TRBD2,.,TRBJ2-2,TRBV30,TGTGCCTGGAGTGTACAAATCGTCCTAGCGGGAGCTACCGGGGAGCTGTTTTTT,CAWSVQIVLAGATGELFF
14,.,once,TRBJ1-1,TRBV9,TGTGCCAGCAGCGTTCTGGGGGAGAACACTGAAGCTTTCTTT,CASSVLGENTEAFF
14,TRBD1,.,TRBJ1-1,TRBV28,TGTGCCAGCAGTTCCCCGGACAGGGGGAGACGAGCTTTCTTT,CASSSPDRGRRAFF
16,.,.,TRBJ1-1,TRBV7-8,TGTGCCAGCAGCCCCGGGGGGCCCAACGAGAACACTGAAGCTTTCTTT,CASSPGGPNENTEAFF
15,TRBD2,.,TRBJ2-2,TRBV29-1,TGCAGCGCCGGGTCGGCGGGAGTTGGGACCGGGGAGCTGTTTTTT,CSAGSAGVGTGELFF
12,.,.,TRBJ1-2,TRBV14,TGTGCCAGCAGCCAAGGCCCGGGCGGCTACACCTTC,CASSQGPGGYTF
14,.,.,TRBJ2-2,TRBV30,TGTGCCTGGAATCCCGGACCAAACACCGGGGAGCTGTTTTTT,CAWNPGPNTGELFF
17,TRBD2,.,TRBJ2-2,TRBV27,TGTGCCAGCAGTTCCCCTAGCGGGAGGCCCAACACCGGGGAGCTGTTTTTT,CASSSPSGRPNTGELFF
15,.,.,TRBJ2-5,TRBV5-1,TGCGCCAGCAGCTGGACCCCGGGAGCCCTAGAGACCCAGTACTTC,CASSWTPGALETQYF
15,.,.,TRBJ1-2,TRBV7-2,TGTGCCAGCAGCTTAGTGGGTCGGGTGATAGATGGCTACACCTTC,CASSLVGRVIDGYTF